This is a list of T cell receptor beta chains from one sample in a study of T-cell memory formation after mild COVID-19. TCRdb analysed the 5' RACE reads with MiXCR anew, one entry per CDR3 protein. The repertoire consists of approximately 180,000 distinct CDR3 sequences, with 16% occurring once and the leading ten covering around 1.9%. Material for sequencing was PBMCs or a T cell subset sorted from them (not recorded which). These receptors were obtained from an adult woman who had mild COVID-19 (a few samples of this study predate the infection). Cell type and time point are not known. CDR3s include the opening cysteine and the closing phenylalanine or tryptophan. A D gene is named only where the DNA matches it firmly. Rows give clone size only sometimes, using once, few, many, or a class for an expanded clone.

d_call,clone_size,v_call,j_call,cdr3_nt,cdr3_aa
TRBD2,NA,TRBV7-9,TRBJ2-1,TGTGCCAGCAGCACCCTGGGGGGGAATGAGCAGTTCTTC,CASSTLGGNEQFF
NA,NA,TRBV5-1,TRBJ1-5,TGCGCCAGCAGCTTGCGAAGTCCCAGTAGGCCACGGATTAGGAATCAGCCCCAGCATTTT,CASSLRSPSRPRIRNQPQHF
NA,few,TRBV12-3/TRBV12-4,TRBJ2-3,TGTGCCAGCAGGGGGCCCCTCTCCACAGATACGCAGTATTTT,CASRGPLSTDTQYF
NA,few,TRBV20-1,TRBJ2-5,TGCAGTGCTAGAGATCTGAGGCAGGCCGAAGAGACCCAGTACTTC,CSARDLRQAEETQYF
TRBD2,NA,TRBV20-1,TRBJ2-5,TGCAGTGCTAGAGATAGGCTAGCGGGGGTGGAGACCCAGTACTTC,CSARDRLAGVETQYF
NA,NA,TRBV5-1,TRBJ1-1,TGCGCCAGCAGCTTGAGCGGGACACGGGAAGCTTTCTTT,CASSLSGTREAFF
NA,NA,TRBV20-1,TRBJ2-3,TGCAGTGCTAGACTGAGCGGAGAAACAGATACGCAGTATTTT,CSARLSGETDTQYF
TRBD2,few,TRBV10-3,TRBJ2-1,TGTGCCATCAGTGAGGGAGCGGGGGTGGGTAATGAGCAGTTCTTC,CAISEGAGVGNEQFF
TRBD2,NA,TRBV5-1,TRBJ2-7,TGCGCCAGCAGCTTGGACGGGACTACGGTTGGAGAGCAGTACTTC,CASSLDGTTVGEQYF
TRBD1,NA,TRBV7-2,TRBJ2-4,TGTGCCAGCAACCAAGGGGGCTGGGCAGGGAGAAACATTCAGTACTTC,CASNQGGWAGRNIQYF
NA,NA,TRBV5-1,TRBJ1-6,TGCGCCAGCAGCTTGGAGGGGCATCGGGATTCACCCCTCCACTTT,CASSLEGHRDSPLHF
NA,NA,TRBV3-1,TRBJ2-1,TGTGCCAGCAGCCAATCCCGGGCAAGCCCAACCTTC,CASSQSRASPTF
TRBD1,few,TRBV5-1,TRBJ2-2,TGCGCCAGCAGCCCCCTCGGACAGGGGAGTACCGGGGAGCTGTTTTTT,CASSPLGQGSTGELFF
NA,NA,TRBV20-1,TRBJ2-6,TGCAGTGCTAGAGTGTCACGCTCTGGGGCCAACGTCCTGACTTTC,CSARVSRSGANVLTF
NA,few,TRBV7-2,TRBJ2-5,TGTGCCAGCAGCTTAGACCTCGCCATCGGGGTAGGGTTAGGAGAGACCCAGTACTTC,CASSLDLAIGVGLGETQYF
NA,few,TRBV12-3/TRBV12-4,TRBJ1-6,TGTGCCAGCAGTTTAGGGCACAGGAGTTCACCCCTCCACTTT,CASSLGHRSSPLHF
TRBD1,many,TRBV11-1,TRBJ1-1,TGTGCCAGCAGCTCGCGGGACAGGGTATTAACTGAAGCTTTCTTT,CASSSRDRVLTEAFF
NA,few,TRBV6-8,TRBJ2-1,TGTGCCAGCAGTTACGAGAGGGAGGGGGCCTACAATGAGCAGTTCTTC,CASSYEREGAYNEQFF
TRBD1,NA,TRBV7-2,TRBJ1-2,TGTGCCAGCAGTTCCGGGACAGGGGATCGGGTCTACACCTTC,CASSSGTGDRVYTF
NA,few,TRBV18,TRBJ2-7,TGTGCCAGCTCACCACCAGGGCAGACGAGGGGCTACGAGCAGTACTTC,CASSPPGQTRGYEQYF
TRBD2,NA,TRBV5-1,TRBJ2-1,TGCGCCAGCAGCTATCAAGCGGGGGGGAGCAATGAGCAGTTCTTC,CASSYQAGGSNEQFF
NA,few,TRBV7-2,TRBJ2-3,TGTGCCAGCAGGAGAACCCTAAATACAGATACGCAGTATTTT,CASRRTLNTDTQYF
NA,few,TRBV15,TRBJ2-2,TGTGCCACCAGCAGAGATTGGGCTAGTACCGGGGAGCTGTTTTTT,CATSRDWASTGELFF
NA,NA,TRBV3-1,TRBJ2-2,TGTGCCAGCAGCCCCTCTTGGACCGGGGAGCTGTTTTTT,CASSPSWTGELFF
TRBD2,many,TRBV5-6,TRBJ2-1,TGTGCCAGCAGCTTCACGCCCTTGGCGGGAGGGGTCAATGAGCAGTTCTTC,CASSFTPLAGGVNEQFF
NA,few,TRBV7-9,TRBJ2-2,TGTGCCAGCAGCTTGGGCGGAGGATCGGGAGCAGTCGGGGAGCTGTTTTTT,CASSLGGGSGAVGELFF
NA,NA,TRBV10-3,TRBJ2-2,TGTGCCATCAGTGAGTCGACGCAGAGGGCGAACACCGGGGAGCTGTTTTTT,CAISESTQRANTGELFF
NA,NA,TRBV19,TRBJ2-7,TGTGCGGTGGGCAATTCCTACGAGCAGTACTTC,CAVGNSYEQYF
NA,few,TRBV5-4,TRBJ1-2,TGTGCCAGCAGCTTGGCCACGGACCGGATCTTC,CASSLATDRIF
NA,NA,TRBV5-1,TRBJ2-5,TGCGCCAGCAGCTTCACCAAGGGAGGTCGATGGGAGACCCAGTACTTC,CASSFTKGGRWETQYF
NA,few,TRBV27,TRBJ2-3,TGTGCCAGCACATCCAGCACAGATACGCAGTATTTT,CASTSSTDTQYF
NA,few,TRBV24-1,TRBJ2-6,TGTGCCACCAGTGATTATAAGGGCTCGGGGGCCAACGTCCTGACTTTC,CATSDYKGSGANVLTF
NA,few,TRBV6-6,TRBJ2-1,TGTGCCAGCAGCAACGGGGGACGGGGAGCTTACAATGAGCAGTTCTTC,CASSNGGRGAYNEQFF
NA,NA,TRBV20-1,TRBJ2-7,TGCAGTGCTAGAGATTCAGGGTTGGGCCTCTACGAGCAGTACTTC,CSARDSGLGLYEQYF
NA,NA,TRBV7-2,TRBJ1-1,TGTGCCAGCAGCACCAGGGGTCGGAACACTGAAGCTTTCTTT,CASSTRGRNTEAFF
TRBD1,NA,TRBV2,TRBJ2-1,TGTGCCAGCAGCTATACAGGGGCCCAGTACAATGAGCAGTTCTTC,CASSYTGAQYNEQFF
TRBD1,NA,TRBV4-3,TRBJ2-5,TGCGCCAGCAGCCAAGATTTACCAGGGGGCCAAGAGACCCAGTACTTC,CASSQDLPGGQETQYF
NA,NA,TRBV7-8,TRBJ2-1,TGTGCCAGCAGTTCCCGGGGCAGGGGTGAGCAGTTCTTC,CASSSRGRGEQFF
NA,NA,TRBV12-3/TRBV12-4,TRBJ1-2,TGTGCCAGCAGTCCACGACAGACCACTGGCTACACCTTC,CASSPRQTTGYTF
TRBD2,NA,TRBV3-1,TRBJ2-2,TGTGCCAGCAGCCAAGGCGGGGGGGCCGCCGGGGAGCTGTTTTTT,CASSQGGGAAGELFF
TRBD2,NA,TRBV12-3/TRBV12-4,TRBJ2-5,TGTGCCAGCAGCACCGGGACTAGTCATAATACCCAGTACTTC,CASSTGTSHNTQYF
NA,NA,TRBV6-2/TRBV6-3,TRBJ2-1,TGTGCCAGCAACGTTTGGACAGCCAGTTTCGGGTACAATGAGCAGTTCTTC,CASNVWTASFGYNEQFF
NA,NA,TRBV12-3/TRBV12-4,TRBJ2-7,TGTGCCAGCAGTTTGGACAACTACGAGCAGTACTTC,CASSLDNYEQYF
TRBD1,NA,TRBV9,TRBJ2-7,TGTGCCAGCAGCGTAGCCGGGACAGGGGGGTCCTACGAGCAGTACTTC,CASSVAGTGGSYEQYF
NA,few,TRBV5-1,TRBJ1-2,TGCGCCAGCAGCTTGGTCAAAGGGTCAACTCATGGCTACACCTTC,CASSLVKGSTHGYTF
NA,NA,TRBV12-3/TRBV12-4,TRBJ2-7,TGTGCCAGCAGTTTTTACTACGAGCAGTACTTC,CASSFYYEQYF
NA,NA,TRBV12-3/TRBV12-4,TRBJ2-1,TGTGCCAGCAGTTTTGGGCAGAGCTACAATGAGCAGTTCTTC,CASSFGQSYNEQFF
NA,NA,TRBV27,TRBJ2-1,TGTGCCAGCAGTTTAAGGACACGGATCTTAAATGAGCAGTTCTTC,CASSLRTRILNEQFF
NA,few,TRBV12-3/TRBV12-4,TRBJ1-1,TGTGCCAGCAGTTTCGAATTCAGGACTGAAGCTTTCTTT,CASSFEFRTEAFF
TRBD1,NA,TRBV12-3/TRBV12-4,TRBJ2-6,TGTGCCAGCAGCCCAGGCCGGCAGGGGGAAGGTGGGGCCAACGTCCTGACTTTC,CASSPGRQGEGGANVLTF
TRBD1,few,TRBV2,TRBJ2-7,TGTGCCAGCAGTGGACAGGGCGAGCAGTACTTC,CASSGQGEQYF
NA,NA,TRBV6-5,TRBJ1-1,TGTGCCAGCAGTTACCACCCGGCGAACACTGAAGCTTTCTTT,CASSYHPANTEAFF
NA,NA,TRBV7-6,TRBJ2-3,TGTGCCAGCAGCCACCCCGGAGATACGCAGTATTTT,CASSHPGDTQYF
TRBD2,few,TRBV28,TRBJ2-3,TGTGCCAGCAGCGGGACTAGCGGGGGACAAGATACGCAGTATTTT,CASSGTSGGQDTQYF
NA,few,TRBV19,TRBJ2-1,TGTGCCAGTAGCCTCCTAGCGGGACAGGGATACAATGAGCAGTTCTTC,CASSLLAGQGYNEQFF